Below, 20 T cell receptor beta chains from the same sample are listed, as sequenced in a study of blood T cells in healthy people across ages. For the second PCR, which ran for roughly 7 to 11 cycles, a sample-barcoded 5' primer and a J-beta primer mix were used. TCRdb recomputed calls from the 5' RACE reads with MiXCR, one row per CDR3 protein. The table has about 640,000 distinct CDR3 sequences, 40% to 45% seen once. The sample comprised blood. The receptors originated from a man older than 75 in good health.

This clonotype has more than one count but fewer than ten. The DNA for the CDR3 is TGTGTTACGAGAGCGGGCCGCTTTGAGACCCAGTACTTC. Protein sequence: CVTRAGRFETQYF. V and J are TRBV7-2 and TRBJ2-5; the D gene is possibly TRBD2 (6 bases). The CDR3 length is 13 residues. CDR1 SGHTA and CDR2 FQGNSA come from the germline V gene.

For the CDR3, the DNA is TGTGCCAGCAGTGAACTGTCTAGCGGAGCAAATGAGCAGTTCTTC. Encoded protein: CASSELSSGANEQFF. The J gene is TRBJ2-1, the V gene TRBV2; 7 bases map to TRBD2. The CDR3 is 15 residues long. The trim removed 2 bases at V and 7 bases at J, leaving 8 bases unmatched. Germline V gives CDR1 SNHLY, CDR2 FYNNEI.

As for this clonotype: Being one base from a much bigger clone, this may be a read error. The chain links TRBV3-1 to TRBJ2-5, with 7 positions matching TRBD2. CDR1 is LGHDT and CDR2 is YNNKEL in the germline V gene (reference sequence). J lost 0 bases, V lost 4 bases, and 11 bases had no gene match. The CDR3 sequence is 17 residues long. CDR3 loop: CASSLSGTNGYQETQYF. CDR3 in DNA: TGTGCCAGCAGCCTTTCCGGGACTAACGGATACCAAGAGACCCAGTACTTC.

CDR3 DNA sequence: TGTGCCAGCAATATACAGGGGGCATACAATGAGCAGTTCTTC. It translates to CASNIQGAYNEQFF. The chain employs TRBV6-6 and TRBJ2-1; TRBD1 aligns across 9 bases. With 7 bases clipped from V and 4 bases from J, the junction kept 5 bases outside the gene matches. The CDR3 spans 14 residues. Germline lookup yields CDR1 MNHNY and CDR2 SVGAGI (reference sequence).

This clonotype was seen at least ten times. This rearrangement joins TRBV7-8 to TRBJ2-1, with TRBD2 matching 7 bases. The germline gives CDR1 SGHVS, CDR2 FQNEAQ. The junction had 9 bases not matched to a gene; V was cut back by 5 bases and J by 5 bases. The CDR3 totals 15 residues. CDR3 sequence (DNA): TGTGCCAGCAGCCCCGGTCTAGCGGTAAACAATGAGCAGTTCTTC. This sequence encodes CASSPGLAVNNEQFF.

The V call is TRBV6-1, the J call TRBJ2-5, with 13 bases matching TRBD2. V lost 4 bases, J lost 5 bases, and 10 bases stayed unmatched. CDR3 length: 17 residues. CDR1 is MNHNS and CDR2 is SASEGT in the germline V gene. CDR3 sequence (DNA): TGTGCCAGCAGTGGGGCAGGACTAGCGGGAGCCCGGGAGACCCAGTACTTC. Amino acid sequence: CASSGAGLAGARETQYF.

The chain is built from TRBV20-1 and TRBJ1-1; D might be TRBD1 (6 bases). From germline, CDR1 is DFQATT and CDR2 SNEGSKA (reference sequence). Trimming pared 3 bases from V and 4 bases from J, leaving 9 bases between. The CDR3 has 12 amino acids. CDR3 coding DNA: TGCAGTGCTAGCAGGACAGCCACTGAAGCTTTCTTT. This translates into CSASRTATEAFF.

This rearrangement joins TRBV20-1 to TRBJ2-4; either TRBD1 or TRBD2 may fit D (5 bases each). V lost 4 bases and J lost 6, with 22 bases in between. This CDR3 is built from 16 residues. Germline CDR1 and CDR2: DFQATT and SNEGSKA (reference sequence). CDR3 in amino acids: CSATNRASGTVNIQYF. The CDR3 bases are TGCAGTGCTACCAACCGGGCTAGTGGGACCGTAAACATTCAGTACTTC.

The chain couples TRBV5-1 to TRBJ2-4, with 11 bases lining up with TRBD1. The J call may be faulty, since TRBJ2-7 better matches the DNA end. Germline CDR1 reads SGHRS; CDR2 reads YFSETQ. The CDR3 length is 15 residues. In nucleotides, the CDR3 is TGCGCCAGCAGCCCCACGGGACAGGGGGATTACGAGCAGTACTTC. Translated, it gives CASSPTGQGDYEQYF.

Notes on this clonotype: The junction does not match germline at one end; this may be a read error. V is TRBV6-2 or TRBV6-3 and J is TRBJ2-7, with 7 positions matching TRBD2. Germline assignment: CDR1 MNHEY and CDR2 SVGEGT. The CDR3 covers 16 residues. The CDR3 sequence: CAGSRPLTSRSYEQYF. Here the CDR3 DNA reads TGTGCCGGCAGCCGACCTTTGACTAGCAGGAGCTACGAGCAGTACTTC.

V gene TRBV6-6 combines with J gene TRBJ2-5; no clear D. The last part of the DNA fits TRBJ2-7 better; the J call may be wrong. The germline V gene has CDR1 MNHNY and CDR2 SVGAGI (reference sequence). This CDR3 is built from 11 residues. CDR3 nucleotides: TGTGCCAGCAGTTACGTATCCGAGCAGTACTTC. This codes for CASSYVSEQYF.

This clonotype appeared many times. The chain recombines TRBV29-1 with TRBJ2-7, with D perhaps matching TRBD2 (5 bases). CDR3 length: 13 amino acids. CDR1 and CDR2 (germline): SQVTM, ANQGSEA. V dropped 6 bases and J dropped 3 bases, with 15 bases sitting between them. The CDR3 sequence is CSVAQTSFYEQYF. The DNA of the CDR3 is TGCAGCGTCGCCCAAACTAGTTTCTACGAGCAGTACTTC.

V and J are TRBV5-6 and TRBJ2-4; D might be TRBD2 (5 bases). Trimming pared 4 bases from V and 9 bases from J, leaving 17 bases between. Looked up from germline, CDR1 is SGHDT and CDR2 is YYEEEE. This CDR3 spans 14 amino acids. The CDR3: CASSRDGGSGIQYF. As DNA, the CDR3 is TGTGCCAGCAGCCGAGATGGTGGCAGCGGCATTCAGTACTTC.

The V call is TRBV5-1, the J call TRBJ2-1; tentative D call: TRBD1 (6 bases). This CDR3 is built from 15 residues. The V end lost 2 bases, the J end lost 7 bases, and 16 bases lay between the germline ends. Looked up from germline, CDR1 is SGHRS and CDR2 is YFSETQ. CDR3 protein: CASSFQGSLGNEQFF. In DNA, the CDR3 is TGCGCCAGCAGCTTTCAGGGGTCGCTAGGTAATGAGCAGTTCTTC.

This clonotype was observed a few times. The rearrangement links TRBV6-6 to TRBJ2-7; D is unresolved. The CDR3 has 12 residues. V lost 6 bases and J 5 bases, leaving 11 bases between the germline ends. Germline assignment: CDR1 MNHNY and CDR2 SVGAGI (reference sequence). CDR3 in amino acids: CASSPVLDEQYF. In nucleotides, the CDR3 is TGTGCCAGCAGCCCTGTACTGGACGAGCAGTACTTC.

For this clonotype: No DNA is shown, since the ends of the CDR3 on it are uncertain; the CDR3 is the one TCRdb lists. The chain uses TRBV11-2 and TRBJ2-7; the table's TRBD2 call for D was not verified on the DNA. Germline V gene data show CDR1 as SGHAT and CDR2 as FQNNGV. With termini counted, the CDR3 has 21 amino acids. CDR3 residues: CASSSPGLALYFGPGTREQYF.

This clonotype showed up just a few times. The rearrangement uses TRBV20-1 and TRBJ2-7; D might be TRBD1 (5 bases). The CDR3 is made up of 12 amino acids. Germline assignment: CDR1 DFQATT and CDR2 SNEGSKA (reference sequence). V was trimmed by 3 bases and J by 3 bases, leaving 9 bases between them. CDR3: CSASEDNYEQYF. CDR3 nucleotides: TGCAGTGCTAGTGAGGACAACTACGAGCAGTACTTC.

This clonotype was seen just once. The chain couples TRBV6-5 to TRBJ1-2, with 10 bases matching TRBD1. The length of the CDR3 is 14 residues. Trimming at V came to 7 bases and at J to 2 bases, leaving 4 bases not matched to a gene. Germline V gene lookup returns CDR1 MNHEY and CDR2 SVGAGI. This CDR3 reads CASNPGQGNYGYTF. CDR3 in DNA: TGTGCCAGCAACCCGGGACAGGGGAACTATGGCTACACCTTC.

About this clonotype: An end of the junction differs from the germline gene, which may be a read error. The V gene is TRBV29-1, the J gene TRBJ2-1, with 10 bases lining up with TRBD2. The CDR3 consists of 19 residues. Germline V gene data show CDR1 as SQVTM and CDR2 as ANQGSEA. CDR3 sequence reads: CSVEGLAKQREGPYNGQFF. For the CDR3, the DNA is TGCAGCGTTGAGGGGTTGGCTAAACAGCGGGAGGGCCCCTACAATGGGCAGTTCTTC.

This clonotype was observed a few times. This chain connects TRBV20-1 to TRBJ2-3; D may match TRBD1 or TRBD2 (5 bases each). The CDR3 has 13 amino acids. Germline V lookup: CDR1 DFQATT, CDR2 SNEGSKA (reference sequence). CDR3 DNA: TGCGGAATACTGAGGGGAAGCACAGATACGCAGTATTTT. Protein: CGILRGSTDTQYF.